Presented here are 16 T cell receptor beta chains from one specimen sequenced in a study of human thymus T cells. Measured with immunoSEQ multiplex PCR; TCRdb has only the in-frame clones, and not every one. The data hold 35,000 to 45,000 clones, with 94% observed a single time. The sequenced material came from blood. These TCRs come from a boy younger than two with a congenital heart defect but otherwise immunologically healthy.

The V gene is TRBV5-1, the J gene TRBJ2-7, with TRBD1 identical over 8 bases. CDR3 size: 12 residues. V dropped 5 bases and J dropped 6; count of bases not matched to a gene: 4. The V gene's germline CDR1 is SGHRS and CDR2 YFSETQ. The chain's CDR3 is CASRQGVGEQYF. The CDR3 DNA reads as TGCGCCAGCAGACAGGGGGTAGGCGAGCAGTACTTC.

The J gene is TRBJ1-4, the V gene TRBV21-1. TRBV21-1 is deemed a pseudogene. The CDR3 is 18 amino acids. The DNA of the CDR3 is TGTGCCAGCAGCAAAGTTCAATGGGGGGGCGGAGGAGATGAAAAACTGTTTTTT. It encodes CASSKVQWGGGGDEKLFF.

The chain recombines TRBV6-8 with TRBJ1-6, with D tentatively TRBD1 (5 bases). The CDR3 spans 13 residues. Germline values: CDR1 MNHGY, CDR2 SAAAGT. Trimming pared 2 bases from V and 8 bases from J, leaving 7 bases between. This CDR3 is CASSYDSYSPLHF. The CDR3 DNA follows: TGTGCCAGCAGTTACGACAGTTATTCACCCCTCCACTTT.

This chain links TRBV9 with TRBJ2-3; possible D gene TRBD2, 5 bases. Germline CDR1 is SGDLS and CDR2 is YYNGEE. V was shortened by 3 bases and J by 4 bases, with 9 bases between the two germline ends. The CDR3 contains 13 residues. In DNA form, the CDR3 reads TGTGCCAGCAGCGACGGGGAGCCAGATACGCAGTATTTT. Protein product: CASSDGEPDTQYF. Drawing the rest from reference TRBV9 and TRBJ2-3, the complete variable domain is DSGVTQTPKHLITATGQRVTLRCSPRSGDLSVYWYQQSLDQGLQFLIQYYNGEERAKGNILERFSAQQFPDLHSELNLSSLELGDSALYFCASSDGEPDTQYFGPGTRLTVL.

The V gene is TRBV18, the J gene TRBJ2-3; D uncertain. Germline V gene data show CDR1 as KGHSH and CDR2 as LQKENI. V was clipped by 0 bases and J by 2 bases, with 9 bases between them. The CDR3 extends over 15 amino acids. The CDR3 nucleotides are TGTGCCAGCTCACCACCGGTGGGGATCACAGATACGCAGTATTTT. Protein: CASSPPVGITDTQYF. The entire variable domain, with the rest obtained from reference TRBV18 and TRBJ2-3, is as follows: NAGVMQNPRHLVRRRGQEARLRCSPMKGHSHVYWYRQLPEEGLKFMVYLQKENIIDESGMPKERFSAEFPKEGPSILRIQQVVRGDSAAYFCASSPPVGITDTQYFGPGTRLTVL.

The rearrangement uses TRBV9 and TRBJ2-7; 8 bases are a match to TRBD2. The CDR3 runs to 13 residues. The V and J ends lost 5 bases and 5 bases, in that order; junction bases with no gene match: 6. Germline V gives CDR1 SGDLS, CDR2 YYNGEE. CDR3 sequence (DNA): TGTGCCAGCAGTATAGCGGGGTACCACGAGCAGTACTTC. It encodes CASSIAGYHEQYF. Based on the CDR3 plus reference TRBV9 and TRBJ2-7, the full variable domain is DSGVTQTPKHLITATGQRVTLRCSPRSGDLSVYWYQQSLDQGLQFLIQYYNGEERAKGNILERFSAQQFPDLHSELNLSSLELGDSALYFCASSIAGYHEQYFGPGTRLTVT.

The gene calls are TRBV9 and TRBJ2-7; 11 nucleotides align to TRBD2. The ends lost 4 bases at V and 4 bases at J; junction bases unmatched: 7. The CDR3 is 15 amino acids. Germline CDR1 is SGDLS and CDR2 is YYNGEE. The CDR3 coding sequence is TGTGCCAGCAGCCCAAATAGCGGGGGGGCTTACGAGCAGTACTTC. Translating it yields CASSPNSGGAYEQYF.

This clone was recorded only once. The chain employs TRBV2 and TRBJ2-3; 11 nucleotides agree with TRBD2. With V trimmed by 7 bases and J by 4 bases, 7 bases remained unmatched. The germline V gene encodes CDR1 SNHLY and CDR2 FYNNEI. This CDR3 is 15 amino acids long. The CDR3: CASISSGGPPDTQYF. The CDR3 bases are TGTGCCAGCATCTCTAGCGGGGGGCCCCCAGATACGCAGTATTTT.

The chain combines TRBV6-6 with TRBJ2-7; D possibly corresponds to TRBD2 (6 bases). The CDR3 is made up of 13 amino acids. Germline V gene data show CDR1 as MNHNY and CDR2 as SVGAGI (reference sequence). The ends were cut back, 2 bases at V and 7 bases at J, with 12 bases in the middle. The CDR3: CASSYDLAREQYF. The CDR3 nucleotides are TGTGCCAGCAGTTACGACCTAGCGAGGGAGCAGTACTTC.

This clone was observed a single time. The gene calls are TRBV19 and TRBJ2-4; TRBD2 might be the D (5 bases). Germline CDR1 is LNHDA and CDR2 is SQIVND (reference sequence). Trimming removed 4 bases at V and 0 bases at J, with 16 bases between. This CDR3 has 17 residues. CDR3 in amino acids: CASSSKLGVLAKNIQYF. The CDR3 coding sequence is TGTGCCAGTAGTAGCAAGCTGGGAGTTCTAGCCAAAAACATTCAGTACTTC.

The CDR3 sequence is CASSSRGSNSPLHF. For the CDR3, the DNA is TGTGCCAGCAGTTCGCGGGGATCTAATTCACCCCTCCACTTT. The rearrangement uses TRBV6-5 and TRBJ1-6; D is ambiguous. The CDR3 contains 14 residues. CDR1 and CDR2 (germline): MNHEY, SVGAGI. V was shortened by 4 bases and J by 6 bases, with 10 bases between the two germline ends.

For the CDR3, the DNA is TGTGCCAGTAGGGGGCTCGCAACTAATGAAAAACTGTTTTTT. As protein: CASRGLATNEKLFF. The chain couples TRBV19 to TRBJ1-4, with a possible D match to TRBD1 (5 bases). The CDR3 sequence is 14 residues long. V shed 6 bases and J shed 0 bases, with 8 bases lying between them. Germline CDR1 and CDR2: LNHDA and SQIVND (reference sequence).

Of note for this clone: Its ends do not fully match the called genes, so a read error is possible. This chain connects TRBV5-1 to TRBJ2-7; unclear D gene. Per germline, CDR1 SGHRS and CDR2 YFSETQ. This CDR3 has 12 residues. CDR3 sequence reads: CASRPLDCSRDF. As DNA, the CDR3 is TGCGCCAGCCGACCCCTTGATTGCAGTCGGGACTTC.

The chain couples TRBV30 to TRBJ1-1; 8 positions agree with TRBD1. The CDR3 spans 12 residues. V shed 8 bases, J shed 4 bases, and the junction held 6 bases outside the gene matches. Germline V gives CDR1 GTSNPN, CDR2 SVGIG (reference sequence). The CDR3 loop is CAGDRGSTEAFF. The CDR3 DNA reads as TGTGCCGGAGACAGGGGTAGCACTGAAGCTTTCTTT.

This chain connects TRBV29-1 to TRBJ2-3, with TRBD2 matching 10 bases. This CDR3 is 21 amino acids long. Per the germline V gene, CDR1 is SQVTM and CDR2 is ANQGSEA. The ends lost 1 base at V and 1 base at J; junction bases unmatched: 20. The CDR3 sequence: CSVEGRLGGEGLAGGTDTQYF. The CDR3 nucleotides read TGCAGCGTTGAAGGGCGCTTAGGGGGGGAGGGTCTAGCGGGAGGCACAGATACGCAGTATTTT.

The CDR3 bases are TGTGCCAGTAGTCAAGGACAGGGGGCGGGTGAAGCTTTCTTT. It codes for CASSQGQGAGEAFF. The rearrangement uses TRBV19 and TRBJ1-1, with 11 bases fitting TRBD1. J lost 7 bases, V lost 5 bases, and 6 bases had no gene match. Germline-derived CDR1 and CDR2 are LNHDA and SQIVND (reference sequence). This CDR3 has 14 residues.